This TCR beta chain is from a study of neoadjuvant anti-PD-1 for oral cavity cancer. In this sample, this clone turned up a few times. Its cognate antigen is unknown. As for time point: after neoadjuvant nivolumab, at surgical resection. Patients were newly diagnosed with stage II-IVA oral cavity squamous cell carcinoma without prior systemic or radiation treatment. Per the germline V gene, CDR1 is LGHNT and CDR2 is FRNRAP. The CDR3 sequence is 15 residues long. V gave up 1 base and J gave up 4 bases; unmatched junction bases: 6. Two replicates per tumor sample, mostly from approximately 5 ug of genomic DNA. Generated by immunoSEQ multiplex PCR, the TCRdb table keeps only in-frame clones and is missing some. The table shows more than 9,000 clones, with 63% occurring only once. Study results and limitations: Pretreatment Treg/Th17 ratio correlated inversely with post-treatment tumor clonality. Larger post-treatment preexisting tumor clones tracked with greater tumor shrinkage.

The receptor was derived from a person aged 35-80 years with oral cavity squamous cell carcinoma. This rearrangement joins TRBV12-5 to TRBJ2-5, with 7 bases that match TRBD1. The starting material was tumor tissue, obtained after nivolumab (anti-PD-1) treatment. CDR3 loop: CASGLGQGVSETQYF. The DNA of the CDR3 is TGTGCTAGTGGTTTGGGGCAGGGGGTGTCAGAGACCCAGTACTTC.